This is a list of T cell receptor beta chains from one sample in a study of blood T cell repertoires in COVID-19. Clones were read by immunoSEQ multiplex PCR, and TCRdb kept only the in-frame ones, dropping some. The sample yields about 140,000 clones, about 83% seen once. The sample taken for sequencing was peripheral blood. The source is a woman in her thirties or forties with acute or convalescent COVID-19. CDR3s include the opening cysteine and the closing phenylalanine or tryptophan. A D gene is named only where the DNA matches it firmly. Expanded clones are given a class, and other clones once, few, many or no size at all.

size	D	V	length	J	DNA	CDR3
-	TRBD2	TRBV28	15	TRBJ2-5	TGTGCCAGCAGTCTAGCGGGCACATTCCAAGAGACCCAGTACTTC	CASSLAGTFQETQYF
-	TRBD1	TRBV18	16	TRBJ1-4	TGTGCCAGCTCACCGGATTCCGGGACAGCTAATGAAAAACTGTTTTTT	CASSPDSGTANEKLFF
-	-	TRBV27	11	TRBJ1-5	TGTGCCAGCAGTGAGGGCGGGCCCCAGCATTTT	CASSEGGPQHF
-	TRBD2	TRBV27	14	TRBJ2-5	TGTGCCAGCCAGGCGGGAGGGCCGAGAGAGACCCAGTACTTC	CASQAGGPRETQYF
-	-	TRBV2	12	TRBJ1-1	TGTGCCAGCCTAGGGAGTGACACTGAAGCTTTCTTT	CASLGSDTEAFF
few	TRBD2	TRBV4-2	17	TRBJ2-5	TGTGCCAGCAGCCAAGATCCGGGGACTAGCGGGATGGAGACCCAGTACTTC	CASSQDPGTSGMETQYF
-	TRBD1	TRBV19	15	TRBJ1-2	TGTGCCAGTAGTACCTGGACAGGGACGGATGGTGGCTACACCTTC	CASSTWTGTDGGYTF
-	-	TRBV5-1	18	TRBJ2-7	TGCGCCAGCAGCTTGCGGGAGCCTAGCATAGCGGTCTCCTACGAGCAGTACTTC	CASSLREPSIAVSYEQYF
-	-	TRBV11-2	16	TRBJ2-5	TGTGCCAGCAGCCCTCAGACCTCGGGGGTCTGGGAGACCCAGTACTTC	CASSPQTSGVWETQYF
-	TRBD1	TRBV5-3	16	TRBJ1-2	TGTGCCAGAAGCCGGGACAGGGGGCCTGATAACTATGGCTACACCTTC	CARSRDRGPDNYGYTF
-	TRBD1	TRBV9	15	TRBJ1-2	TGTGCCAGCAGCGTAGACTACAGGGGCAACTATGGCTACACCTTC	CASSVDYRGNYGYTF
-	TRBD1	TRBV15	15	TRBJ2-7	TGTGCCACCAGCAGGCGAGGGGGACAGGGCTACGAGCAGTACTTC	CATSRRGGQGYEQYF
-	TRBD2	TRBV5-1	18	TRBJ2-3	TGCGCCAGCAGCTTGGAACTAGCGGGGGGGCCCTTCACAGATACGCAGTATTTT	CASSLELAGGPFTDTQYF
-	TRBD1	TRBV5-6	11	TRBJ2-5	TGTGCCAGCAGCTTCGGGGACAGCAAGTACTTC	CASSFGDSKYF
-	-	TRBV7-9	17	TRBJ1-6	TGTGCCAGCTCGGACAATAGTGGCTCTCTTGGGAATTCACCCCTCCACTTT	CASSDNSGSLGNSPLHF
-	-	TRBV15	16	TRBJ2-2	TGTGCCACCAGGGGAGAAGCGGGCGGAGAGACCGGGGAGCTGTTTTTT	CATRGEAGGETGELFF
-	-	TRBV10-3	12	TRBJ2-3	TGTGCCATCAGTGAGCTCGCAGATACGCAGTATTTT	CAISELADTQYF
-	TRBD1	TRBV18	14	TRBJ1-2	TGTGCCAGCTCCCCGGACAGGGATAACTATGGCTACACCTTC	CASSPDRDNYGYTF
-	-	TRBV29-1	13	TRBJ1-2	TGCAGCGTTGAAAGTCAGGGAATTGAGGGCTACACCTTC	CSVESQGIEGYTF
-	-	TRBV18	16	TRBJ1-3	TGTGCCAGCTCACCACGGGACTCGAGCTCTGGAAACACCATATATTTT	CASSPRDSSSGNTIYF
-	-	TRBV19	15	TRBJ1-1	TGTGCCAGTAGTATAGGAAGAGGTTCGAACACTGAAGCTTTCTTT	CASSIGRGSNTEAFF
once	TRBD2	TRBV30	15	TRBJ2-7	TGTGCCTGGAGTGATGCGGGGGATCCTAGATACGAGCAGTACTTC	CAWSDAGDPRYEQYF
-	TRBD1	TRBV30	16	TRBJ2-7	TGTGCCTGGAGTATCCGAGGTAGGGACAGGTCCTACGAGCAGTACTTC	CAWSIRGRDRSYEQYF
-	-	TRBV6-5	14	TRBJ2-7	TGTGCCAGCAGTTACTCGTCCGGGGGCTACGAGCAGTACTTC	CASSYSSGGYEQYF
once	-	TRBV5-1	14	TRBJ2-7	TGCGCCAGCAGCTTGCGCTCCGACAGCTACGAGCAGTACTTC	CASSLRSDSYEQYF
-	-	TRBV19	15	TRBJ2-2	TGTGCCAGTAGTACCCCGCGTGGGGCCGTCGGGGAGCTGTTTTTT	CASSTPRGAVGELFF
-	-	TRBV12-3/TRBV12-4	13	TRBJ2-2	TGTGCCAGCACCCCCCTTAACACCGGGGAGCTGTTTTTT	CASTPLNTGELFF
-	-	TRBV7-3	13	TRBJ2-5	TGTGCCAGCAGCCCGCAGGGGATTGAGACCCAGTACTTC	CASSPQGIETQYF
-	-	TRBV10-3	15	TRBJ1-1	TGTGCCATCACTCCGACAGATGGGCGAGCGACTGAAGCTTTCTTT	CAITPTDGRATEAFF
-	-	TRBV14	12	TRBJ2-5	TGTGCCAGCAGCCAAGAAGGACGGGGCCAGTACTTC	CASSQEGRGQYF
-	TRBD2	TRBV7-9	14	TRBJ2-3	TGTGCCAGCCAAAGAAGCGGGGCAGTAGATACGCAGTATTTT	CASQRSGAVDTQYF
-	TRBD2	TRBV7-2	15	TRBJ2-7	TGTGCCAGCAGCTTAGGTAGCGGGAGCTCCCACGAGCAGTACTTC	CASSLGSGSSHEQYF
-	-	TRBV27	14	TRBJ2-1	TGTGCCAGCAGTGGGGACCCTCAGGGGCATGAGCAGTTCTTC	CASSGDPQGHEQFF
-	TRBD2	TRBV28	16	TRBJ2-5	TGTGCCAGCAGTTCATCTAGCGGGAGCCTCCAAGAGACCCAGTACTTC	CASSSSSGSLQETQYF
-	TRBD1	TRBV10-2	14	TRBJ1-5	TGCGCCAGCAGTCAGGACAGGGGCAATCAGCCCCAGCATTTT	CASSQDRGNQPQHF
-	-	TRBV15	15	TRBJ1-1	TGTGCCACCAGCAGAGAAAGAGCAGGGCCCGCTGAAGCTTTCTTT	CATSRERAGPAEAFF
-	TRBD2	TRBV9	19	TRBJ2-1	TGTGCCAGCAGCGCTGGGACTAGCGGGGGGGAAAGGTCCTACAATGAGCAGTTCTTC	CASSAGTSGGERSYNEQFF
-	TRBD1	TRBV30	13	TRBJ1-2	TGTGCCTGGAGTGGGGACAGGGATGGCGGCTACACCTTC	CAWSGDRDGGYTF
-	TRBD1	TRBV7-8	16	TRBJ1-2	TGTGCCAGCAGCTTCCGGGACAGGGTCACTAACTATGGCTACACCTTC	CASSFRDRVTNYGYTF
-	TRBD2	TRBV7-2	13	TRBJ2-7	TGTGCCAGCAGCGCAAGCGGGAGGAACGAGCAGTACTTC	CASSASGRNEQYF
once	TRBD1	TRBV5-4	14	TRBJ1-1	TGTGCCAGCAGGGGGGGACAGAGAAACACTGAAGCTTTCTTT	CASRGGQRNTEAFF
-	TRBD2	TRBV7-3	14	TRBJ2-1	TGTGCCAGCAGCTTAGCGGGAGGGGGTTCTGAGCAGTTCTTC	CASSLAGGGSEQFF
-	TRBD1	TRBV7-8	14	TRBJ1-1	TGTGCCAGCAGCTTGACAGGGGGTAACACTGAAGCTTTCTTT	CASSLTGGNTEAFF
once	TRBD1	TRBV7-2	16	TRBJ1-6	TGTGCCAGCAGCTTAGTAGGGGGCCAAAATAATTCACCCCTCCACTTT	CASSLVGGQNNSPLHF